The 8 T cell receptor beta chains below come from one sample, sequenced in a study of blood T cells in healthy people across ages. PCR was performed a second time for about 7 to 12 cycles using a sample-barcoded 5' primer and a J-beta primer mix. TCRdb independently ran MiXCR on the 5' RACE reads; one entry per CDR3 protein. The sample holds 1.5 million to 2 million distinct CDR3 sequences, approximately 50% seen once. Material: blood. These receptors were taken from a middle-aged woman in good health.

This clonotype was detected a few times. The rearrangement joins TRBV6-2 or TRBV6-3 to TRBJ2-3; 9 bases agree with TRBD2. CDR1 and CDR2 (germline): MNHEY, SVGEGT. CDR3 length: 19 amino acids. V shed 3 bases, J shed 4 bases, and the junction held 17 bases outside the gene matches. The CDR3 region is CASSYSRAGGIVTADTQYF. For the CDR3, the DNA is TGTGCCAGCAGTTATAGCCGGGCGGGGGGGATTGTAACGGCAGATACGCAGTATTTT.

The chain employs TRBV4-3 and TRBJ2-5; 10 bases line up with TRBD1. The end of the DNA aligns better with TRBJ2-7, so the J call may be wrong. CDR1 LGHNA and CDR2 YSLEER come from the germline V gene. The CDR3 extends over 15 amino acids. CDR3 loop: CASSSRQGAPHEQYF. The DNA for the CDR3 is TGCGCCAGCAGCTCCAGACAGGGGGCTCCCCACGAGCAGTACTTC.

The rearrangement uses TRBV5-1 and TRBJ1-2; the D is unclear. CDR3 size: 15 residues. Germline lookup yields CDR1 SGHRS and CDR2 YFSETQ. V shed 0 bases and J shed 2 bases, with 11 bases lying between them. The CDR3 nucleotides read TGCGCCAGCAGCTTGGTGCGAGGTACGAACTATGGCTACACCTTC. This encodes CASSLVRGTNYGYTF.

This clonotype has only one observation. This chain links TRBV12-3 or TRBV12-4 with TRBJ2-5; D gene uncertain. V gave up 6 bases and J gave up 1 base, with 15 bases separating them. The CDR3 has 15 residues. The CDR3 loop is CASSPTGAVQETQYF. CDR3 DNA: TGTGCCAGCAGCCCGACCGGTGCGGTCCAAGAGACCCAGTACTTC.

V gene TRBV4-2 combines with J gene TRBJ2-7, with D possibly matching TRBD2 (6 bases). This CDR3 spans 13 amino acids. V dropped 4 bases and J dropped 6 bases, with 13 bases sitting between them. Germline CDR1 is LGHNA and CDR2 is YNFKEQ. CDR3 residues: CASSPSGESEQYF. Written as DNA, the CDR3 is TGTGCCAGCAGCCCCTCGGGGGAAAGCGAGCAGTACTTC.

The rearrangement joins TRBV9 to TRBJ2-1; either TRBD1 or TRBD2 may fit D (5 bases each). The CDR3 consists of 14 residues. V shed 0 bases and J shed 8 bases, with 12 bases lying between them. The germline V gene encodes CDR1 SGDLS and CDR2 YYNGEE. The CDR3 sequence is CASSVVERGDEQFF. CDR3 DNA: TGTGCCAGCAGCGTAGTAGAGAGGGGAGATGAGCAGTTCTTC. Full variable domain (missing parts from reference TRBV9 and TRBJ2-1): DSGVTQTPKHLITATGQRVTLRCSPRSGDLSVYWYQQSLDQGLQFLIQYYNGEERAKGNILERFSAQQFPDLHSELNLSSLELGDSALYFCASSVVERGDEQFFGPGTRLTVL.

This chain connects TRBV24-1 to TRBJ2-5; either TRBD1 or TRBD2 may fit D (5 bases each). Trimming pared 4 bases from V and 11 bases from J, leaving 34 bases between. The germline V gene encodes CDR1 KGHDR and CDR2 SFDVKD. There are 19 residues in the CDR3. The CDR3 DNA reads TGTGCCACCAGTGACCCGCCAAAAAGGGGAGTCAGGGATGGCGGTGAGCAGTACTTC. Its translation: CATSDPPKRGVRDGGEQYF.

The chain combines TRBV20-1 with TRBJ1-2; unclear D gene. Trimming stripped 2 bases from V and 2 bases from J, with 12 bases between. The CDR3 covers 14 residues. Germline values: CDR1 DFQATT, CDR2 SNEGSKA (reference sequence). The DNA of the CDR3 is TGCAGTGCTAGAATGACAACCCTCAACTATGGCTACACCTTC. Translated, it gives CSARMTTLNYGYTF.